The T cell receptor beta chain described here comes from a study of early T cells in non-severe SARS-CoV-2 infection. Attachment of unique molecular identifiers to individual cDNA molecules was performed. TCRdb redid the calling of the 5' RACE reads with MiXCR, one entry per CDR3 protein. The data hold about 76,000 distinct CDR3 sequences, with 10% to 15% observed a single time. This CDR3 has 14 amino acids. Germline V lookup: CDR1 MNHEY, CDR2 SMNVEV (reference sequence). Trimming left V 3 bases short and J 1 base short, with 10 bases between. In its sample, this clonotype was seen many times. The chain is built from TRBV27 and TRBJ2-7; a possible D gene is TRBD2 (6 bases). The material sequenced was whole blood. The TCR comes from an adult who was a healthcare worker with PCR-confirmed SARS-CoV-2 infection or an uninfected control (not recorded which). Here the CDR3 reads CASSLSGTSYEQYF. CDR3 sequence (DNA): TGTGCCAGCAGTTTGAGTGGGACTTCCTACGAGCAGTACTTC.